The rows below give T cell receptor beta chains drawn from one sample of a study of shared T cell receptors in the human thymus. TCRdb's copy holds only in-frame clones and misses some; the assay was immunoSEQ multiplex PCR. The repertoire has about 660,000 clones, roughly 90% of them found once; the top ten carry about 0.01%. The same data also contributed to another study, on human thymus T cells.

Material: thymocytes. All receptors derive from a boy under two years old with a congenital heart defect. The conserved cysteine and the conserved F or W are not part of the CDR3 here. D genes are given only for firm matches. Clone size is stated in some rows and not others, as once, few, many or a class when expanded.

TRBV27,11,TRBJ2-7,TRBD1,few,ASSGGQGKRQY
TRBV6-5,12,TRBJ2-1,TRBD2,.,ASSPSGRANEQF
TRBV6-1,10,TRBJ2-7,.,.,ANHTGTYEQY
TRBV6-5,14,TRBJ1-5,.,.,ASSYSAPGPNQPQH
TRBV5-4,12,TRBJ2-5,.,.,ASSLASEYETQY
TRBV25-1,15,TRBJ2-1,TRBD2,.,ASSPGGTSGAYNEQF
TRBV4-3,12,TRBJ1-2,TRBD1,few,ASSQVRDRNGYT
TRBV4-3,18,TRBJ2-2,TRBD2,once,ASSQDHRPRAGGNTGELF
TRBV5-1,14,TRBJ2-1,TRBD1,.,ASSTWTGGAYNEQF
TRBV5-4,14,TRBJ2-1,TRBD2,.,ASSSFPGTSGNEQF
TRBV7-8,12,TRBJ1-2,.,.,ASSYLGRGGGYT
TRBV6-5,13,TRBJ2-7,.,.,ASRHRQQLVYEQY
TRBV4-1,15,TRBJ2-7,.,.,ASSQDLTRLAGYEQY
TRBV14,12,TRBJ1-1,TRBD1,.,ASNRWTGGTEAF
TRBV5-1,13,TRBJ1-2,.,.,ASSLDGQGRYGYT
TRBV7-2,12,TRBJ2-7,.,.,ASSSGGISYEQY
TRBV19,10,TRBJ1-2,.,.,ASSTRHYGYT
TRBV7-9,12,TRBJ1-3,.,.,ASSPRSSGNTIY
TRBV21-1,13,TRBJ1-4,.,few,ASSYRQGTNEKLF
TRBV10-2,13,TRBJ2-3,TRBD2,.,ASRGLAGPTDTQY
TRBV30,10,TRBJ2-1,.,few,AWSVPGSRVI
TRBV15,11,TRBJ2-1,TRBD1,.,ATSRTGGNEQF
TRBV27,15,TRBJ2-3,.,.,ASSLGRRGIGTDTQY
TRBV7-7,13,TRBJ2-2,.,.,ASSFRQENTGELF
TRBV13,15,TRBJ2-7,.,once,ASSPATAPPGSIEQY
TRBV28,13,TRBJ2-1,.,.,ASSRSGTSYNEQF
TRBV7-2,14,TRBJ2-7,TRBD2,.,ASSPRRGAGGEEQY
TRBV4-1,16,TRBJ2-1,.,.,ASSQEVGSDDRYNEQF
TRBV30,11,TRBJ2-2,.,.,AWTMGTGGELF
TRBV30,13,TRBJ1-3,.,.,AWSEQEISGNTIY
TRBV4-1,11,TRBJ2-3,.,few,ASSPRYNHTQY
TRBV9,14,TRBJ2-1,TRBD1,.,ASSPAGQGALTEQF
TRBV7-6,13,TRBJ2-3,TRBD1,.,ASSSSGTDTDTQY
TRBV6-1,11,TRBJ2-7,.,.,ASRSPSSSEQY
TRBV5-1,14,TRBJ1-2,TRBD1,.,ASRDRGSYQNYGYT
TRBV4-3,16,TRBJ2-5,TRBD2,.,ASSQGRREGRVGETQY
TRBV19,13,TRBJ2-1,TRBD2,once,ASTSGRELDNEQF